The clone carrying this T cell receptor (beta chain) was detected a few times. What it binds is not known. The sample comes from a study of T cell repertoires in cytomegalovirus infection. Overall study context: Based on public TCR beta signatures, there were indications of CMV infection and of a matching HLA type. Notes on the study in general: The cumulative frequency of public TCR beta families distinguished individuals who carried CMV together with the relevant HLA. CMV-specific TCR beta clonotypes restricted by HLA-C were the ones dominating the ex vivo response.

Germline V gene data show CDR1 as DFQATT and CDR2 as SNEGSKA (reference sequence). Trimming cost V 3 bases and J 6 bases, with 7 bases left between them. The CDR3 contains 11 residues. TCRdb re-called the reads through MiXCR, storing one row per CDR3 protein. The repertoire holds over 250,000 distinct CDR3 sequences, with about 26% as singletons. This TCR was recovered from a human donor in good health (CMV status not recorded). Some clones in this sample may be carry-over from other donors' samples. The sample comprised PBMCs. V is TRBV20-1 and J is TRBJ2-3; no clear D. The CDR3 bases are TGCAGTGCTAGTCATAGGGATACGCAGTATTTT. This encodes CSASHRDTQYF.